The 3 T cell receptor beta chains given below trace back to one sample, sequenced in a study of radiation and T cells in renal cell carcinoma (TCRdb year 2020). The library came from the immunoSEQ multiplex PCR assay. Held by TCRdb, this immuneACCESS table contains in-frame sequences only and omits some clones. Under half of the omission traces to an unresolved V gene where checked; the cause of the rest is unknown. Recorded for this sample are 60,000 to 80,000 clones; roughly 82% of them occurred a single time. 5.5% to 7.5% of the sample belongs to the ten largest clones. The meaning of the sample's time point label: blood 2 weeks post-SBRT. The treatment or condition label of this sample denotes: 15 Gy SBRT to primary tumor, nephrectomy 4 weeks later. Sequencing used blood, obtained from a patient whose treatment included radiotherapy and nephrectomy. The origin of the receptors is a man aged 60-69 years with renal cell carcinoma.

V is TRBV30 and J is TRBJ1-2, with D hard to call. Germline V gives CDR1 GTSNPN, CDR2 SVGIG (reference sequence). The CDR3 totals 12 residues. V lost 2 bases to trimming and J lost 5 bases, with 9 bases between them. The CDR3 sequence: CAWSILGYGYTF. The CDR3 DNA follows: TGTGCCTGGAGTATACTGGGTTATGGCTACACCTTC.

The chain uses TRBV5-5 and TRBJ1-3, with D hard to call. In germline, CDR1 is SGHKS, CDR2 YYEKEE (reference sequence). CDR3 length equals 15 residues. V lost 0 bases, J lost 0 bases, and 7 bases lay in between. This CDR3 reads CASSLDSYSGNTIYF. CDR3 nucleotides: TGTGCCAGCAGCTTGGACAGCTACTCTGGAAACACCATATATTTT. The whole variable domain, remainder taken from reference TRBV5-5 and TRBJ1-3, is DAGVTQSPTHLIKTRGQQVTLRCSPISGHKSVSWYQQVLGQGPQFIFQYYEKEERGRGNFPDRFSARQFPNYSSELNVNALLLGDSALYLCASSLDSYSGNTIYFGEGSWLTVV.

The chain has TRBV7-8 and TRBJ2-7; 9 bases are a match to TRBD1. The J segment lost 3 bases and the V segment lost 6 bases, leaving 9 bases of the junction unmatched. The CDR3 is 15 amino acids. Germline V gene sequence: CDR1 SGHVS, CDR2 FQNEAQ. CDR3 in amino acids: CASRGTGNLHYEQYF. CDR3 DNA sequence: TGTGCCAGCAGGGGGACAGGGAACCTCCACTACGAGCAGTACTTC.